This T cell receptor beta chain is from a study of beta chain features in type 1 diabetes. Study at large: All samples yielded about 100 million examined sorted cells. Study observations and caveats: Relative to healthy donors, patients appeared to have naive, central memory and Treg TCRB repertoires that were more similar. In every one of the four CD4+ subsets, TCRB CDR3s were moderately but significantly shorter in Type 1 diabetes patients. Possible PCR preference for shorter templates applied equally to patients and controls.

Markers CD45RO/CCR7/CD25/CD127/CD95/CD27 served to sort CD4+ naive, central memory, regulatory and stem cell-like memory cells. This CDR3 comprises 14 residues. Trimming removed 5 bases from V and 0 bases from J, with 11 bases in between. Germline V gene data show CDR1 as MNHEY and CDR2 as SMNVEV (reference sequence). In regard to this clone: Its antigen is still unknown.

Of the isolated RNA, all was reverse transcribed, and so the sequenced material was expressed TCRB transcripts. Data came from immunoSEQ multiplex PCR; TCRdb stores just in-frame clones and leaves some out. The data show under 300,000 clones, around 9.9% seen once. What was sequenced was naive CD4+ T cells from blood. V gene TRBV27 combines with J gene TRBJ2-7, with a tentative D call TRBD2 (6 bases). The sequence was obtained from a man aged 25 to 40 with type 1 diabetes. This chain's CDR3 is CASSRGLSSYEQYF. The CDR3 nucleotides read TGTGCCAGCAGTAGGGGACTTAGCTCCTACGAGCAGTACTTC.